The T cell receptor (beta chain) described here comes from a study of blood T cell repertoires in COVID-19. Sequencing used immunoSEQ multiplex PCR; TCRdb keeps in-frame clones, though not all of them. Among roughly 120,000 clones listed, roughly 83% were seen once. Trimming at V came to 4 bases and at J to 5 bases, leaving 7 bases not matched to a gene. The germline CDR1 and CDR2 sequences are ENHRY and SYGVKD. This CDR3 has 15 amino acids. The sequencing sample was made of peripheral blood. The chain joins TRBV10-3 to TRBJ1-1; 10 nucleotides line up with TRBD1. The TCR sequence derives from an elderly woman with acute or convalescent COVID-19. The CDR3 DNA reads as TGTGCCATCAGTGGGCCCGGGACAGGGGCTACTGAAGCTTTCTTT. Translated, it gives CAISGPGTGATEAFF.